This entry lists 20 T cell receptor beta chains sequenced from one sample in a study of CD8 T cells in ankylosing spondylitis. TCRdb recomputed calls from the 5' RACE reads with MiXCR, one row per CDR3 protein. The repertoire consists of around 150,000 distinct CDR3 sequences, with about 16% occurring once and the leading ten covering around 7.6%. Sequencing input: blood, either unsorted or a sorted T cell fraction (not recorded which). The receptors were gathered from a male donor with ankylosing spondylitis or in good health (not recorded which).

In this sample, this clonotype turned up many times. The V gene is TRBV6-1, the J gene TRBJ2-1, with 8 nucleotides matching TRBD2. The CDR3 sequence is 15 residues long. Germline V gene sequence: CDR1 MNHNS, CDR2 SASEGT. The V gene end was trimmed by 5 bases and the J gene end by 2 bases; junction bases not matched to a gene: 5. CDR3 bases: TGTGCCAGCAGTAAACTAGCGGCACCCTACAATGAGCAGTTCTTC. This encodes CASSKLAAPYNEQFF.

There are a few counts of this clonotype. The rearrangement uses TRBV11-2 and TRBJ2-5, with D perhaps given as TRBD1 or TRBD2 (5 bases each). Germline CDR1 SGHAT, CDR2 FQNNGV. Trimming left V 5 bases short and J 7 bases short, with 14 bases between. There are 13 residues in the CDR3. The CDR3 DNA sequence: TGTGCCAGCAGCCCGGGGACGGGGCTGACCCAGTACTTC. Its protein is CASSPGTGLTQYF. Complete variable domain (other parts from reference TRBV11-2 and TRBJ2-5): EAGVAQSPRYKIIEKRQSVAFWCNPISGHATLYWYQQILGQGPKLLIQFQNNGVVDDSQLPKDRFSAERLKGVDSTLKIQPAKLEDSAVYLCASSPGTGLTQYFGPGTRLLVL.

This chain connects TRBV5-1 to TRBJ1-5; 7 bases are a match to TRBD1. The trim removed 4 bases at V and 2 bases at J, leaving 12 bases unmatched. Germline lookup yields CDR1 SGHRS and CDR2 YFSETQ. The CDR3 totals 17 residues. For the CDR3, the DNA is TGCGCCAGCAGCCCGGGGACAGACTTGGTGGGCAATCAGCCCCAGCATTTT. Translated: CASSPGTDLVGNQPQHF. Using reference TRBV5-1 and TRBJ1-5 for the parts outside the CDR3, the full variable domain is KAGVTQTPRYLIKTRGQQVTLSCSPISGHRSVSWYQQTPGQGLQFLFEYFSETQRNKGNFPGRFSGRQFSNSRSEMNVSTLELGDSALYLCASSPGTDLVGNQPQHFGDGTRLSIL.

This clonotype was seen at least ten times. The V call is TRBV13, the J call TRBJ2-7; TRBD2 aligns across 7 bases. The germline V gene has CDR1 PRHDT and CDR2 FYEKMQ (reference sequence). The CDR3 runs 18 residues. Trimming cost V 0 bases and J 2 bases; bases outside gene matches: 13. This CDR3 reads CASSLGGSSGVRAYEQYF. The CDR3 DNA is TGTGCCAGCAGCTTAGGCGGTTCTAGCGGCGTTCGGGCCTACGAGCAGTACTTC.

V is TRBV30 and J is TRBJ1-1, with D unclear. CDR3 length: 10 amino acids. The V and J ends lost 6 bases and 5 bases respectively, with 7 bases between them. Germline loops: CDR1 GTSNPN, CDR2 SVGIG (reference sequence). CDR3 in DNA: TGTGCCTGCAGAAGGACTGAAGCTTTCTTT. Its translation is CACRRTEAFF.

This clonotype was observed a single time. This chain joins TRBV5-1 and TRBJ1-1; 7 bases agree with TRBD1. Germline V gene data show CDR1 as SGHRS and CDR2 as YFSETQ. The CDR3 runs 15 residues. With 3 bases clipped from V and 1 base from J, the junction kept 6 bases outside the gene matches. In DNA form, the CDR3 reads TGCGCCAGCAGCTCACAGGGGTCTGGGAACACTGAAGCTTTCTTT. Its protein product is CASSSQGSGNTEAFF.

This clonotype was picked up a small number of times. The chain employs TRBV7-2 and TRBJ2-3; perhaps TRBD1 as D (6 bases). The V gene's germline CDR1 is SGHTA and CDR2 FQGNSA. Trimming cost V 0 bases and J 5 bases, with 21 bases left between them. This CDR3 contains 18 residues. DNA for the CDR3: TGTGCCAGCAGCTTAGCGAGGTGGCAGGGGTCCCTCCTAGATACGCAGTATTTT. Encoded protein: CASSLARWQGSLLDTQYF.

The rearrangement links TRBV14 to TRBJ2-6, with TRBD2 matching 9 bases. Germline V lookup: CDR1 SGHDN, CDR2 FVKESK. CDR3 size: 19 residues. Trimming at V came to 0 bases and at J to 12 bases, leaving 18 bases not matched to a gene. CDR3 residues: CASSQDRAHSGRLLSVLTF. In DNA, the CDR3 is TGTGCCAGCAGCCAAGATCGGGCCCATAGCGGGAGATTGCTTTCCGTCCTGACTTTC.

The chain employs TRBV7-2 and TRBJ2-1; 9 positions match TRBD2. After removal of 3 bases from V and 10 bases from J, the junction contained 10 bases not matched to a gene. CDR1 SGHTA and CDR2 FQGNSA come from the germline V gene. The CDR3 runs 15 residues. The CDR3 spells CASSFNPVAGAEQFF. The CDR3 DNA reads TGTGCCAGCAGCTTTAATCCCGTAGCGGGAGCCGAGCAGTTCTTC.

V and J are TRBV12-2 and TRBJ1-1. TRBV12-2 is termed a pseudogene. This CDR3 is built from 17 residues. The CDR3, as DNA: TGTGCAAGTCGCTTAGAAATGCTGGGGATAAGGAACACTGAAGCTTTCTTT. Amino acid sequence: CASRLEMLGIRNTEAFF.

This clonotype appeared many times. V and J are TRBV5-1 and TRBJ1-2; 8 bases align to TRBD1. In germline, CDR1 is SGHRS, CDR2 YFSETQ. J gave up 3 bases and V 4 bases, and 5 bases lay outside the gene matches. The CDR3 totals 14 residues. The CDR3 loop is CASSPGQGYYGYTF. In nucleotides, the CDR3 is TGCGCCAGCAGCCCCGGACAGGGTTACTATGGCTACACCTTC.

V and J are TRBV7-9 and TRBJ1-1; 8 bases line up with TRBD1. After removal of 5 bases from V and 7 bases from J, the junction contained 15 bases not matched to a gene. Germline V lookup: CDR1 SEHNR, CDR2 FQNEAQ (reference sequence). CDR3 length equals 16 residues. CDR3 protein: CASSTNSRDRTYEAFF. CDR3 coding DNA: TGTGCCAGCAGCACTAACTCCCGGGACAGGACCTATGAAGCTTTCTTT. The full variable domain, rest sourced from reference TRBV7-9 and TRBJ1-1, is DTGVSQNPRHKITKRGQNVTFRCDPISEHNRLYWYRQTLGQGPEFLTYFQNEAQLEKSRLLSDRFSAERPKGSFSTLEIQRTEQGDSAMYLCASSTNSRDRTYEAFFGQGTRLTVV.

This clonotype was recorded at least ten times. The chain employs TRBV20-1 and TRBJ1-2; maybe TRBD1 (6 bases). Between the trimmed V and J ends, which lost 0 bases and 4 bases, there was a span of 12 bases. This CDR3 contains 14 residues. Germline CDR1 and CDR2: DFQATT and SNEGSKA (reference sequence). The CDR3 DNA is TGCAGTGCTAGAGATGCACAGGGCGGCTATGGCTACACCTTC. As protein: CSARDAQGGYGYTF.

This clonotype has at least ten counts. V gene TRBV7-2 combines with J gene TRBJ2-3; the match to TRBD2 covers 7 bases. Trimming cost V 4 bases and J 3 bases; bases outside gene matches: 7. This CDR3 is built from 15 residues. Germline V CDR1 and CDR2: SGHTA, FQGNSA. CDR3 sequence reads: CASSSGGGMTDTQYF. The CDR3 DNA is TGTGCCAGCAGCTCCGGCGGGGGAATGACAGATACGCAGTATTTT.

In this sample, this clonotype turned up a few times. The V gene is TRBV6-5, the J gene TRBJ2-1; D remains ambiguous. Per the germline V gene, CDR1 is MNHEY and CDR2 is SVGAGI. The CDR3 sequence is 17 residues long. V was trimmed by 4 bases and J by 0 bases, leaving 16 bases between them. The CDR3 sequence is CASSFLFVRSSYNEQFF. The CDR3, as DNA: TGTGCCAGCAGTTTCCTTTTTGTACGGAGCTCCTACAATGAGCAGTTCTTC.

The chain links TRBV12-3 or TRBV12-4 to TRBJ2-4; 12 bases are a match to TRBD2. Trimming removed 3 bases from V and 5 bases from J; junction bases left unmatched: 5. The length of the CDR3 is 16 residues. CDR3 residues: CASSFRLAGAENIQYF. CDR3 coding DNA: TGTGCCAGCAGTTTCCGACTAGCGGGAGCGGAAAACATTCAGTACTTC.

This clonotype was detected ten times or more. The chain joins TRBV6-5 to TRBJ2-7; TRBD2 matches at 7 bases. CDR1 and CDR2 from the germline V gene are MNHEY and SVGAGI. The CDR3 spans 16 residues. Trimming at V came to 7 bases and at J to 6 bases, leaving 18 bases not matched to a gene. The CDR3 sequence is CASTYDTLAGVFEQYF. DNA for the CDR3: TGTGCCAGCACTTATGATACATTGGCGGGAGTCTTCGAGCAGTACTTC.

This clonotype was seen more than once but under ten times. The chain uses TRBV12-3 or TRBV12-4 and TRBJ2-1; 10 nucleotides line up with TRBD2. J gave up 3 bases and V 3 bases, and 8 bases lay outside the gene matches. CDR3 length equals 17 residues. CDR3 amino acids: CASSLGLAGEVYNEQFF. CDR3 in DNA: TGTGCCAGCAGTTTGGGGCTAGCGGGAGAGGTCTACAATGAGCAGTTCTTC.

This clonotype has a handful of counts. V usage is TRBV10-3 and J usage is TRBJ1-1, with unresolved D. Per the germline V gene, CDR1 is ENHRY and CDR2 is SYGVKD. With 0 bases removed from V and 2 bases from J, the gap between germline ends came to 16 bases. The CDR3 sequence is 17 residues long. The CDR3 loop reads CAISESRASWGNTEAFF. The CDR3 DNA follows: TGTGCCATCAGTGAGTCTAGGGCCTCCTGGGGAAACACTGAAGCTTTCTTT.

This clonotype was counted between two and nine times. V usage is TRBV20-1 and J usage is TRBJ2-6; no clear D gene. The V gene lost 2 bases and the J gene lost 0 bases, with 8 bases spanning the gap. This CDR3 spans 15 amino acids. CDR1 DFQATT and CDR2 SNEGSKA come from the germline V gene (reference sequence). CDR3 in amino acids: CSARSVGSGANVLTF. The CDR3 DNA reads TGCAGTGCTAGATCGGTGGGCTCTGGGGCCAACGTCCTGACTTTC.